This TCR beta chain was documented in a study of CD8+ T cells in alopecia areata. Study results and limitations: TCR sharing was clearer in mice than between patients, perhaps partly owing to patient HLA diversity. Normal scalp had lower clonality than lesional scalp, with alopecia totalis/universalis lesions showing this most strongly. Sequencing of scalp tissue also captures the resident alphabeta T cells of normal skin.

Sequencing relied on a cDNA template that was reverse transcribed from extracted RNA. Clones were read by immunoSEQ multiplex PCR, and TCRdb kept only the in-frame ones, dropping some. The data contain about 110,000 clones, approximately 63% of them singletons. On this clone: Its target is unknown.

The CDR3 is made up of 15 amino acids. Germline-derived CDR1 and CDR2 are SGHDT and YYEEEE. V trimming: 0 bases; J trimming: 6 bases; junction bases outside the gene matches: 6. The chain links TRBV5-6 to TRBJ2-4, with 7 bases matching TRBD1. The sequence was collected from a human donor in good health. The material sequenced was CD8+ T cells sorted from blood. In nucleotides, the CDR3 is TGTGCCAGCAGCTTGGACAGGGGCGGTAGAAACATTCAGTACTTC. Amino acid sequence: CASSLDRGGRNIQYF.